This T cell receptor beta chain was retrieved from a study of T cell responses to AZD1222 COVID-19 vaccine. Overall study findings and caveats: Spike-specific TCR breadth and depth grew following two AZD1222 doses. The number of AZD1222 recipients seropositive at baseline was only 6 or 7. Most donors were white British and more were female, and clonal diversity was possibly underestimated.

Generated by immunoSEQ multiplex PCR, the TCRdb table keeps only in-frame clones and is missing some. Of about 89,000 clones in the sample, about 89% were seen once. The CDR3 spans 16 residues. Germline V gene sequence: CDR1 SGHTA, CDR2 FQGNSA. Trimming cost V 5 bases and J 0 bases, with 16 bases left between them. Regarding this clone: The antigen is unknown.

This sample comprised peripheral blood, obtained 28 days after the second AZD1222 dose. The TCR sequence derives from an adult who received the AZD1222 COVID-19 vaccine. V and J are TRBV7-2 and TRBJ1-2; D remains unclear. The chain's CDR3 is CASSTLTDQTNYGYTF. For the CDR3, the DNA is TGTGCCAGCAGCACTTTGACCGACCAGACTAACTATGGCTACACCTTC.